These 18 T cell receptor beta chains were all obtained from the same sample, sequenced in a study of shared clonotypes between healthy human individuals. The protocol was immunoSEQ multiplex PCR, while the TCRdb copy is restricted to in-frame clones and leaves out a portion. The repertoire includes a few hundred thousand clones, roughly four fifths of them detected once, and around 13% sits in the top ten. The source material was PBMCs. The receptors here all came from a woman in her thirties or forties in good health. Some clones in this sample may be carry-over from other donors' samples.

The chain recombines TRBV5-4 with TRBJ2-7; weak D call: TRBD1 (6 bases). The CDR3 is 15 amino acids. Germline CDR1 SGHNT, CDR2 YYREEE (reference sequence). Trimming removed 2 bases at V and 3 bases at J, with 15 bases between. Here the CDR3 reads CASSLQGLGHYEQYF. The CDR3 DNA reads as TGTGCCAGCAGCTTACAGGGTTTGGGGCACTACGAGCAGTACTTC.

About this clone itself: This CDR3 is missing its conserved last phenylalanine or tryptophan, likely due to a read error. This chain connects TRBV4-3 to TRBJ1-2, with D unclear. Germline CDR1 and CDR2: LGHNA and YSLEER. V was cut by 2 bases and J by 4 bases, with 17 bases left in between. The CDR3 loop spans 16 amino acids. Here the CDR3 DNA reads TGCGCCAGCAGCCAATCCGAGACCGGGCCCTTCTATGGCTACACCCTC. It encodes CASSQSETGPFYGYTL.

This clone was seen just once. The genes are TRBV2 and TRBJ1-4; 9 nucleotides agree with TRBD1. Per germline, CDR1 SNHLY and CDR2 FYNNEI. The CDR3 length is 14 residues. V trimming: 5 bases; J trimming: 7 bases; junction bases outside the gene matches: 5. The CDR3 DNA is TGTGCCAGCAGTCGGGACAGGGAGGGTGAAAAACTGTTTTTT. This gives the protein CASSRDREGEKLFF.

CDR3 coding DNA: TGTGCCAGCGGGTCCGCGCCTACAGACACCTATAGCAATCAGCCCCAGCATTTT. It codes for CASGSAPTDTYSNQPQHF. The rearrangement uses TRBV28 and TRBJ1-5; no firm D call. Trimming took off 8 bases at V and 0 bases at J, with 23 bases between the two ends. The CDR3 is 18 residues long. From germline, CDR1 is MDHEN and CDR2 SYDVKM.

J is TRBJ2-5 and V is TRBV7-3; D unclear. The CDR3 loop spans 13 amino acids. CDR1 and CDR2 from the germline V gene are SGHTA and FQGTGA. Trimming took off 5 bases at V and 4 bases at J, with 11 bases between the two ends. In DNA form, the CDR3 reads TGTGCCAGCAGCGGTGTGGTGGGAGAGACCCAGTACTTC. Protein sequence: CASSGVVGETQYF. The full variable domain, its missing parts supplied by reference TRBV7-3 and TRBJ2-5, is GAGVSQTPSNKVTEKGKYVELRCDPISGHTALYWYRQSLGQGPEFLIYFQGTGAADDSGLPNDRFFAVRPEGSVSTLKIQRTERGDSAVYLCASSGVVGETQYFGPGTRLLVL.

The chain carries TRBV9 and TRBJ1-2; D is ambiguous. The CDR3 covers 12 residues. Germline V gene data show CDR1 as SGDLS and CDR2 as YYNGEE. With 4 bases removed from V and 8 bases from J, the gap between germline ends came to 12 bases. In DNA form, the CDR3 reads TGTGCCAGCAGCTCAGTCGCCGGGGGCTACACCTTC. Residues: CASSSVAGGYTF. Filled out from reference TRBV9 and TRBJ1-2, the complete variable domain reads DSGVTQTPKHLITATGQRVTLRCSPRSGDLSVYWYQQSLDQGLQFLIQYYNGEERAKGNILERFSAQQFPDLHSELNLSSLELGDSALYFCASSSVAGGYTFGSGTRLTVV.

V gene TRBV29-1 combines with J gene TRBJ1-1; D might be TRBD1 (5 bases). CDR1 SQVTM and CDR2 ANQGSEA come from the germline V gene. Trimming stripped 1 base from V and 6 bases from J, with 15 bases between. The CDR3 totals 14 residues. CDR3: CSVEGPREGSEAFF. CDR3 bases: TGCAGCGTTGAAGGTCCTAGGGAGGGGTCTGAAGCTTTCTTT.

The J gene is TRBJ1-5, the V gene TRBV28; D might be TRBD1 (5 bases). From germline, CDR1 is MDHEN and CDR2 SYDVKM. The CDR3 contains 15 residues. The V and J ends lost 7 bases and 6 bases respectively, with 19 bases between them. The CDR3 loop reads CASTRSGGQGQPQHF. DNA of the CDR3: TGTGCCAGCACACGGTCGGGGGGTCAAGGTCAGCCCCAGCATTTT.

Details on this clone: This specimen includes other DNA sequences encoding the same CDR3. The chain combines TRBV18 with TRBJ2-7, with TRBD1 matching over 9 bases. Trimming cost V 2 bases and J 3 bases; bases outside gene matches: 2. Germline V lookup: CDR1 KGHSH, CDR2 LQKENI. The CDR3 is 14 residues long. CDR3 bases: TGTGCCAGCTCACCAACGGGACAGGGCTACGAGCAGTACTTC. Protein product: CASSPTGQGYEQYF.

This clone was picked up one time. The genes are TRBV28 and TRBJ1-5; TRBD1 matches at 7 bases. The CDR3 extends over 14 amino acids. V shed 5 bases and J 6 bases; nucleotides not matched to a gene: 7. In germline, CDR1 is MDHEN, CDR2 SYDVKM. The CDR3 spells CASSGTARGQPQHF. In DNA form, the CDR3 reads TGTGCCAGCAGTGGGACAGCGCGGGGTCAGCCCCAGCATTTT.

This clone was seen a few times. The V gene is TRBV5-6, the J gene TRBJ2-5, with D possibly being TRBD2 (6 bases). This CDR3 is built from 15 residues. Trimming stripped 6 bases from V and 5 bases from J, with 20 bases between. Germline V gene data show CDR1 as SGHDT and CDR2 as YYEEEE. The CDR3 spells CASNDRYGGWETQYF. CDR3 in DNA: TGTGCCAGCAACGATCGTTATGGGGGGTGGGAGACCCAGTACTTC. Drawing the rest from reference TRBV5-6 and TRBJ2-5, the complete variable domain is DAGVTQSPTHLIKTRGQQVTLRCSPKSGHDTVSWYQQALGQGPQFIFQYYEEEERQRGNFPDRFSGHQFPNYSSELNVNALLLGDSALYLCASNDRYGGWETQYFGPGTRLLVL.

The chain recombines TRBV5-1 with TRBJ1-2; D unresolved. V dropped 4 bases and J dropped 7 bases, with 20 bases sitting between them. Germline-derived CDR1 and CDR2 are SGHRS and YFSETQ. This CDR3 has 15 amino acids. CDR3 sequence: CASSTTTGQGGGYTF. CDR3 DNA sequence: TGCGCCAGCAGCACAACAACCGGGCAAGGTGGTGGCTACACCTTC.

The CDR3 sequence: CASSFTLEGASGYTF. The CDR3, as DNA: TGTGCCAGCAGCTTCACCCTGGAGGGGGCCAGTGGCTACACCTTC. This chain uses TRBV5-4 with TRBJ1-2, with 7 nucleotides matching TRBD1. Germline V CDR1 and CDR2: SGHNT, YYREEE (reference sequence). This CDR3 comprises 15 residues. The V gene end was trimmed by 2 bases and the J gene end by 7 bases; junction bases not matched to a gene: 11. The full variable domain, completed using reference TRBV5-4 and TRBJ1-2, is ETGVTQSPTHLIKTRGQQVTLRCSSQSGHNTVSWYQQALGQGPQFIFQYYREEENGRGNFPPRFSGLQFPNYSSELNVNALELDDSALYLCASSFTLEGASGYTFGSGTRLTVV.

The chain combines TRBV28 with TRBJ2-3; D tentatively reads TRBD1 or TRBD2 (5 bases each). The length of the CDR3 is 16 residues. V lost 2 bases and J 2 bases, leaving 14 bases between the germline ends. Germline CDR1 MDHEN, CDR2 SYDVKM. The CDR3 DNA reads as TGTGCCAGCAGTTTAGATGGGGGAGTTCCCACAGATACGCAGTATTTT. Translation: CASSLDGGVPTDTQYF.

This chain joins TRBV10-3 and TRBJ2-1, with TRBD1 matching 7 bases. V shed 4 bases and J 8 bases; nucleotides not matched to a gene: 5. Germline-derived CDR1 and CDR2 are ENHRY and SYGVKD. This CDR3 is 13 amino acids long. CDR3 in amino acids: CAISGQGGDEQFF. The DNA of the CDR3 is TGTGCCATCAGTGGACAGGGTGGCGATGAGCAGTTCTTC.

This clone was observed a few times. V gene TRBV5-1 combines with J gene TRBJ1-4; D remains unclear. Trimming stripped 3 bases from V and 8 bases from J, with 11 bases between. Germline lookup yields CDR1 SGHRS and CDR2 YFSETQ. The CDR3 runs to 13 residues. The CDR3 sequence is CASSWASEEKLFF. The CDR3 DNA is TGCGCCAGCAGCTGGGCCTCGGAGGAAAAACTGTTTTTT.

The gene calls are TRBV28 and TRBJ2-7, with a weak D call TRBD1 (6 bases). The V end was cut by 5 bases, the J end by 7 bases, with 9 bases between. The CDR3 totals 11 residues. From germline, CDR1 is MDHEN and CDR2 SYDVKM. In DNA form, the CDR3 reads TGTGCCAGCAGTCCCGGACAGGAGCAGTACTTC. Protein sequence: CASSPGQEQYF.

The chain is built from TRBV7-9 and TRBJ2-7; 10 bases are a match to TRBD2. Germline loops: CDR1 SEHNR, CDR2 FQNEAQ (reference sequence). J gave up 6 bases and V 5 bases, and 16 bases lay outside the gene matches. The CDR3 is 17 amino acids. The CDR3 nucleotides read TGTGCCAGCAGCCCCGGGGGAAGCGGGAGGGCCTCAGGCGAGCAGTACTTC. Translation gives CASSPGGSGRASGEQYF.